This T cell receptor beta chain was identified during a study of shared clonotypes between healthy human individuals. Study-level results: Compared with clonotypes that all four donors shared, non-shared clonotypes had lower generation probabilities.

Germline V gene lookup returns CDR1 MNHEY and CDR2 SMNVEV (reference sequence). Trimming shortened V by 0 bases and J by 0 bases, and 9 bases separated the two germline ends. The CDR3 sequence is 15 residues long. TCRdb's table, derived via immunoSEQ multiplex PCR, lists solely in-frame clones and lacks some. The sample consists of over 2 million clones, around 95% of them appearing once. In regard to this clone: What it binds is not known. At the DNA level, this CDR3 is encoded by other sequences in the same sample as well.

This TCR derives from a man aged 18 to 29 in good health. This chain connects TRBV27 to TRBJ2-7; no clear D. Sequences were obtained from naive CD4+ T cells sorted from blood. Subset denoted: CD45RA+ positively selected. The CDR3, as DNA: TGTGCCAGCAGTTTATCGTTCGGCGGCTCCTACGAGCAGTACTTC. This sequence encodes CASSLSFGGSYEQYF.